The 24 T cell receptor beta chains given below trace back to one sample, sequenced in a study of CD8 T cells in ankylosing spondylitis. No antigen is known for these receptors. MiXCR, applied by TCRdb to the 5' RACE reads, yields one record per CDR3 protein. The table lists around 100,000 distinct CDR3 sequences, about 8.1% of them singletons. Overall study results and limits: A TCR beta motif of 8 or 9 highly homologous variants appeared characteristic of ankylosing spondylitis blood.

The sequencing input was blood, either unsorted or a sorted T cell fraction (not recorded which). The receptor source for this set is a male donor with ankylosing spondylitis.

The chain couples TRBV4-2 to TRBJ2-1; 7 nucleotides align to TRBD2. This CDR3 has 16 residues. With 0 bases clipped from V and 7 bases from J, the junction kept 9 bases outside the gene matches. Germline lookup yields CDR1 LGHNA and CDR2 YNFKEQ. The CDR3 here is CASSQDRAGVQNEQFF. DNA of the CDR3: TGTGCCAGCAGCCAAGATAGGGCGGGAGTTCAGAATGAGCAGTTCTTC.

The chain is built from TRBV13 and TRBJ2-3; D is perhaps TRBD1 or TRBD2 (5 bases each). This CDR3 region has 12 residues. V was pared by 8 bases and J by 6 bases, with 12 bases between. CDR1 and CDR2 (germline): PRHDT, FYEKMQ (reference sequence). CDR3 residues: CASWAWGDTQYF. CDR3 nucleotide sequence: TGTGCCAGCTGGGCCTGGGGGGATACGCAGTATTTT. Complete variable domain (other parts from reference TRBV13 and TRBJ2-3): AAGVIQSPRHLIKEKRETATLKCYPIPRHDTVYWYQQGPGQDPQFLISFYEKMQSDKGSIPDRFSAQQFSDYHSELNMSSLELGDSALYFCASWAWGDTQYFGPGTRLTVL.

This clonotype was observed a handful of times. The V and J genes are TRBV30 and TRBJ2-7; TRBD1 aligns across 9 bases. J gave up 3 bases and V 2 bases, and 11 bases lay outside the gene matches. The CDR3 sequence is 16 residues long. Germline CDR1 and CDR2: GTSNPN and SVGIG (reference sequence). As DNA, the CDR3 is TGTGCCTGGAGTACTATCCCGGGACAGGGTGGCTACGAGCAGTACTTC. It encodes CAWSTIPGQGGYEQYF.

This clonotype was counted between two and nine times. The chain links TRBV9 to TRBJ2-7, with 9 positions matching TRBD2. The CDR3 runs to 16 residues. Trimming at V came to 0 bases and at J to 2 bases, leaving 6 bases not matched to a gene. Germline lookup yields CDR1 SGDLS and CDR2 YYNGEE. CDR3 sequence: CASSVGGTSGPYEQYF. CDR3 sequence (DNA): TGTGCCAGCAGCGTAGGGGGAACTAGCGGGCCCTACGAGCAGTACTTC.

The chain has TRBV20-1 and TRBJ2-1; weak D call: TRBD2 (5 bases). This CDR3 has 16 amino acids. V was trimmed by 2 bases and J by 4 bases, leaving 18 bases between them. CDR1 DFQATT and CDR2 SNEGSKA come from the germline V gene (reference sequence). This CDR3 is CSARRSLGGRYNEQFF. The CDR3 DNA reads as TGCAGTGCTAGACGTTCGCTGGGCGGGCGTTACAATGAGCAGTTCTTC.

This clonotype occurred many times. The chain recombines TRBV20-1 with TRBJ2-1; 10 positions match TRBD1. The ends lost 0 bases at V and 9 bases at J; junction bases unmatched: 8. The germline V gene has CDR1 DFQATT and CDR2 SNEGSKA (reference sequence). The CDR3 loop spans 15 amino acids. This CDR3 is CSARDWDRGRGEQFF. The DNA of the CDR3 is TGCAGTGCTAGAGATTGGGACAGGGGTAGGGGTGAGCAGTTCTTC.

The table lists this clonotype with a few counts. This chain connects TRBV20-1 to TRBJ2-1; 7 bases are shared with TRBD2. The length of the CDR3 is 16 residues. Germline CDR1 DFQATT, CDR2 SNEGSKA (reference sequence). Trimming cost V 5 bases and J 4 bases; bases outside gene matches: 14. CDR3 sequence: CSAGYTLRETYNEQFF. Written as DNA, the CDR3 is TGCAGTGCTGGATACACACTGCGGGAGACGTACAATGAGCAGTTCTTC.

This clonotype came up a few times. J is TRBJ1-1 and V is TRBV27; weak D call: TRBD1 (6 bases). The CDR3 runs 15 residues. CDR1 is MNHEY, CDR2 SMNVEV, per germline (reference sequence). V lost 1 base to trimming and J lost 6 bases, with 15 bases between them. The chain's CDR3 is CASSLWAGAPSEAFF. The CDR3 bases are TGTGCCAGCAGTTTATGGGCGGGGGCCCCATCTGAAGCTTTCTTT.

The chain recombines TRBV5-1 with TRBJ2-7; 7 positions match TRBD1. This CDR3 region has 17 residues. The J segment lost 5 bases and the V segment lost 4 bases, leaving 18 bases of the junction unmatched. The germline CDR1 and CDR2 sequences are SGHRS and YFSETQ. This chain's CDR3 is CASSRIVLVTGRDEQYF. The DNA of the CDR3 is TGCGCCAGCAGCCGAATAGTCTTGGTGACAGGGCGGGACGAGCAGTACTTC.

The chain has TRBV20-1 and TRBJ1-3; D ambiguous. This CDR3 comprises 16 residues. The germline gives CDR1 DFQATT, CDR2 SNEGSKA (reference sequence). Trimming shortened V by 1 base and J by 0 bases, and 13 bases separated the two germline ends. CDR3 nucleotides: TGCAGTGCTAGAGTTGGGATGGCCAGCTCTGGAAACACCATATATTTT. Translating gives CSARVGMASSGNTIYF.

The J gene is TRBJ2-7, the V gene TRBV10-2; D ambiguous. The germline V and J ends were trimmed by 5 bases and 0 bases, with 8 bases remaining between them. The CDR3 length is 13 residues. Germline CDR1 and CDR2: WSHSY and SAAADI. This CDR3 reads CASSLVSSYEQYV. CDR3 sequence (DNA): TGCGCCAGCAGTCTCGTATCCTCCTACGAGCAGTACGTC.

This chain joins TRBV9 and TRBJ1-1; D is perhaps TRBD1 (6 bases). The V gene's germline CDR1 is SGDLS and CDR2 YYNGEE. The V and J ends lost 4 bases and 5 bases respectively, with 12 bases between them. The CDR3 is 13 residues long. The CDR3 region is CASSPWGATEAFF. The CDR3 coding sequence is TGTGCCAGCAGCCCATGGGGGGCGACTGAAGCTTTCTTT.

This clonotype appeared many times. V and J are TRBV4-1 and TRBJ2-3; the D gene is possibly TRBD2 (5 bases). The V and J ends lost 4 bases and 0 bases respectively, with 8 bases between them. Germline loops: CDR1 MGHRA, CDR2 YSYEKL. This CDR3 region has 14 residues. CDR3 sequence reads: CASSRSVSTDTQYF. In DNA form, the CDR3 reads TGCGCCAGCAGCCGTAGCGTCAGCACAGATACGCAGTATTTT.

The chain recombines TRBV10-3 with TRBJ2-4, with a possible D match to TRBD1 (6 bases). CDR1 and CDR2 from the germline V gene are ENHRY and SYGVKD. This CDR3 contains 14 residues. Trimming shortened V by 10 bases and J by 0 bases, and 13 bases separated the two germline ends. CDR3: CAKDRHIAKNIQYF. The CDR3 region has the DNA TGTGCCAAAGACAGGCATATAGCCAAAAACATTCAGTACTTC.

This clonotype was seen ten or more times. The chain uses TRBV6-1 and TRBJ1-1; the match to TRBD1 covers 7 bases. Losses at the gene ends were 5 bases for V and 5 bases for J; bases not matched to a gene: 8. This CDR3 region has 14 residues. Germline values: CDR1 MNHNS, CDR2 SASEGT. The CDR3 DNA follows: TGTGCCAGCAGTCCGACAGGGCTGGGTACTGAAGCTTTCTTT. It encodes CASSPTGLGTEAFF.

This clonotype was observed many times. The chain links TRBV7-9 to TRBJ1-2; TRBD1 might be the D (5 bases). The CDR3 is made up of 15 amino acids. V gave up 0 bases and J gave up 1 base, with 9 bases separating them. In germline, CDR1 is SEHNR, CDR2 FQNEAQ (reference sequence). The CDR3 coding sequence is TGTGCCAGCAGCTTAGCGGGAGACAGTAACTATGGCTACACCTTC. Amino acids: CASSLAGDSNYGYTF. Full variable domain (missing parts from reference TRBV7-9 and TRBJ1-2): DTGVSQNPRHKITKRGQNVTFRCDPISEHNRLYWYRQTLGQGPEFLTYFQNEAQLEKSRLLSDRFSAERPKGSFSTLEIQRTEQGDSAMYLCASSLAGDSNYGYTFGSGTRLTVV.

This clonotype was observed many times. The gene calls are TRBV7-6 and TRBJ2-2, with 9 bases fitting TRBD1. The CDR3 runs to 16 residues. J gave up 4 bases and V 4 bases, and 7 bases lay outside the gene matches. Germline V gives CDR1 SGHVS, CDR2 FNYEAQ. This chain's CDR3 is CASSSGTGFGTGELFF. CDR3 nucleotides: TGTGCCAGCAGCTCCGGGACAGGGTTCGGCACCGGGGAGCTGTTTTTT.

This clonotype was observed at least ten times. This rearrangement joins TRBV7-9 to TRBJ1-1, with D hard to call. Germline-derived CDR1 and CDR2 are SEHNR and FQNEAQ (reference sequence). This CDR3 has 15 residues. The ends were cut back, 2 bases at V and 0 bases at J, with 10 bases in the middle. The CDR3 region is CASSLQTSMNTEAFF. CDR3 coding DNA: TGTGCCAGCAGCTTACAAACATCCATGAACACTGAAGCTTTCTTT.

This clonotype was recorded at least ten times. This chain joins TRBV6-1 and TRBJ2-5, with a possible D match to TRBD1 (7 bases). Trimming shortened V by 3 bases and J by 2 bases, and 10 bases separated the two germline ends. CDR1 and CDR2 from the germline V gene are MNHNS and SASEGT. This CDR3 is 14 amino acids long. CDR3 sequence: CASSDQGGQETQYF. The CDR3, as DNA: TGTGCCAGCAGTGACCAGGGGGGTCAAGAGACCCAGTACTTC.

The sample holds many counts of this clonotype. The CDR3 nucleotides read TGTGCCAGCAGACCCACAGTCAGAGGCACTGAAGCTTTCTTT. Translating it yields CASRPTVRGTEAFF. The V gene is TRBV12-3 or TRBV12-4, the J gene TRBJ1-1; D unclear. The CDR3 contains 14 residues. The V and J ends lost 6 bases and 4 bases respectively, with 15 bases between them.

On this clonotype itself: This may come from a read error, since a much larger clone is one base off. This chain uses TRBV15 with TRBJ2-1; no clear D. This CDR3 region has 13 residues. V lost 0 bases to trimming and J lost 6 bases, with 6 bases between them. Per the germline V gene, CDR1 is LNHNV and CDR2 is YYDKDF (reference sequence). CDR3 sequence (DNA): TGTGCCACCAGCAGAGATTCTGTCAATGAGCAGTTCTTC. It codes for CATSRDSVNEQFF.

This clonotype came up many times. The chain recombines TRBV4-1 with TRBJ2-1; D might be TRBD1 or TRBD2, each matching 5 bases. V lost 0 bases and J 4 bases, leaving 7 bases between the germline ends. The germline V gene has CDR1 MGHRA and CDR2 YSYEKL. CDR3 length: 14 amino acids. This CDR3 reads CASSQEGEYNEQFF. The CDR3, as DNA: TGCGCCAGCAGCCAAGAGGGGGAATACAATGAGCAGTTCTTC.

This clonotype was counted between two and nine times. The chain links TRBV7-8 to TRBJ2-7; 7 nucleotides align to TRBD2. Germline loops: CDR1 SGHVS, CDR2 FQNEAQ. J lost 1 base, V lost 5 bases, and 8 bases had no gene match. This CDR3 contains 15 residues. This CDR3 reads CASSLTVGGSYEQYF. The CDR3 DNA reads as TGTGCCAGCAGCCTGACCGTGGGGGGGTCCTACGAGCAGTACTTC.

V and J are TRBV5-1 and TRBJ2-7; 7 nucleotides agree with TRBD1. Per germline, CDR1 SGHRS and CDR2 YFSETQ. The CDR3 spans 16 residues. J lost 4 bases, V lost 5 bases, and 15 bases had no gene match. The CDR3, as DNA: TGCGCCAGCAGGTTGAGGACGCAAACAGGGGAATACGAGCAGTACGTC. Its translation: CASRLRTQTGEYEQYV.